This TCR beta chain is drawn from a study of low-dose radiotherapy and immunotherapy resistance in tumors. For the study at large: Doses of 0.5 Gy per fraction every 2 weeks, totaling 6.5 Gy, went to Cohort 1. A total of 13 Gy over 26 weeks was given to Cohort 2 as 1 Gy per fraction every two weeks. Administration of intravenous cyclophosphamide at 200 mg/m2 took place every two weeks, one day before radiation and immunotherapy.

Time point noted: before trial treatment. Each donor was administered nivolumab, ipilimumab, aspirin, low-dose cyclophosphamide and low-dose radiotherapy. Trimming left V 6 bases short and J 0 bases short, with 15 bases between. The CDR3 length is 17 residues. This clonotype was observed at least ten times. Priming of first-strand cDNA relied on TRAV- and TRBV-specific primers (covering alpha and beta chains). The TCRs were subjected to amplification over about 19 PCR cycles employing a constant-region primer in conjunction with a V-primer adapter. From the reads, TCRdb called clonotypes with MiXCR, one entry per CDR3 protein. The table includes around 80,000 distinct CDR3 sequences, over 15% detected once.

V gene TRBV12-3 or TRBV12-4 combines with J gene TRBJ2-6; a possible D gene is TRBD2 (5 bases). This clonotype originated in a male donor with prostate cancer. Sequenced here: PBMCs, sampled before treatment. This CDR3 is CASRPGVESSGANVLTF. In DNA form, the CDR3 reads TGTGCCAGCAGACCCGGGGTCGAAAGCTCTGGGGCCAACGTCCTGACTTTC.